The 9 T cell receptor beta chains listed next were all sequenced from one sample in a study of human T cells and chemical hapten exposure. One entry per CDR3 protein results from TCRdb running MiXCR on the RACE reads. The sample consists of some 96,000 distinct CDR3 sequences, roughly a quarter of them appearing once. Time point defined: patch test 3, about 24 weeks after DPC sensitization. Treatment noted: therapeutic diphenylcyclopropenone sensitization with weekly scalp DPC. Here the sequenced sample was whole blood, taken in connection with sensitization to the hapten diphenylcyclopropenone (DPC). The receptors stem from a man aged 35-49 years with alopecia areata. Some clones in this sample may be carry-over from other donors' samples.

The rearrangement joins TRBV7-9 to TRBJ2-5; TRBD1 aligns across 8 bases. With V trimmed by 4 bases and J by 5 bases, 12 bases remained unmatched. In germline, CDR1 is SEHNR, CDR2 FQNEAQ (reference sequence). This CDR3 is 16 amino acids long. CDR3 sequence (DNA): TGTGCCAGCAGCTCCCCGATACGACAGGGGCAGGAGACCCAGTACTTC. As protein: CASSSPIRQGQETQYF.

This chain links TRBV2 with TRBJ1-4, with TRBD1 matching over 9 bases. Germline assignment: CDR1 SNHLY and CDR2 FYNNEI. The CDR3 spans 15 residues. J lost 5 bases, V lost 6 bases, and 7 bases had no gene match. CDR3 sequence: CASRSTGGKNEKLFF. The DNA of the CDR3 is TGTGCCAGCAGAAGCACAGGGGGCAAGAATGAAAAACTGTTTTTT.

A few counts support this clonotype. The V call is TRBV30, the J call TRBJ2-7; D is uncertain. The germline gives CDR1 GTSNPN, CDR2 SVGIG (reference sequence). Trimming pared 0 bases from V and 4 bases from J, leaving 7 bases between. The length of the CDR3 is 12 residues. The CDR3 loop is CAWSVQGYEQYF. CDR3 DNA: TGTGCCTGGAGTGTACAAGGGTACGAGCAGTACTTC.

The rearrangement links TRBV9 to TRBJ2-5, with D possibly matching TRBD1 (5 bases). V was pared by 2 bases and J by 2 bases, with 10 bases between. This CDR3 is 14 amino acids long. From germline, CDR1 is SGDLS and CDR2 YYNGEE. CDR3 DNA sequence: TGTGCCAGCAGCGTTGAGGACATACAAGAGACCCAGTACTTC. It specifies CASSVEDIQETQYF.

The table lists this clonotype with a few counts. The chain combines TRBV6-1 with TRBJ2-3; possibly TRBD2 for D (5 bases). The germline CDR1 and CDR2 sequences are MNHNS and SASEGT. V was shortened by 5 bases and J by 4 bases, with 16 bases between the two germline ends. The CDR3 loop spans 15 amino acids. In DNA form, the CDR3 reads TGTGCCAGCAGTACAGAGGGTTTGGGCGCAGATACGCAGTATTTT. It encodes CASSTEGLGADTQYF.

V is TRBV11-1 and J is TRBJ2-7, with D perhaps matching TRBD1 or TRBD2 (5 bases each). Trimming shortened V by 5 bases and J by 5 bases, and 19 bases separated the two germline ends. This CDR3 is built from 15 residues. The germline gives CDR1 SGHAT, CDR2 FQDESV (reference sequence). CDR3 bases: TGTGCCAGCAGCCCCGGCGAGGGGAGATCCCACGAGCAGTACTTC. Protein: CASSPGEGRSHEQYF.

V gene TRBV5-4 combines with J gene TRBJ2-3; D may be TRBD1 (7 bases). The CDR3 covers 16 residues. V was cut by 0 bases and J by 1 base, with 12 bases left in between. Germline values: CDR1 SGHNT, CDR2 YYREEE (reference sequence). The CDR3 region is CASSLGAGGRTDTQYF. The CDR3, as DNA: TGTGCCAGCAGCTTGGGGGCAGGGGGGCGCACAGATACGCAGTATTTT.

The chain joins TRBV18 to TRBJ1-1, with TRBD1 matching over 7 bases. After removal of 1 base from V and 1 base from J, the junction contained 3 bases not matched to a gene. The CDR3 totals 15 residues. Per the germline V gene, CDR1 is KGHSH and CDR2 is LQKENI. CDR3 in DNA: TGTGCCAGCTCACCACAGGGACAGTCGAACACTGAAGCTTTCTTT. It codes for CASSPQGQSNTEAFF.

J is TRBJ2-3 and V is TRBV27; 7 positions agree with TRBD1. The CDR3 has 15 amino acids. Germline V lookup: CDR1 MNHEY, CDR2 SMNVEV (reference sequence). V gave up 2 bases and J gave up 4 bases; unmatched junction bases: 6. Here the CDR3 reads CASSLKGACADTQYF. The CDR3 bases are TGTGCCAGCAGTTTAAAGGGGGCCTGTGCAGATACGCAGTATTTT.